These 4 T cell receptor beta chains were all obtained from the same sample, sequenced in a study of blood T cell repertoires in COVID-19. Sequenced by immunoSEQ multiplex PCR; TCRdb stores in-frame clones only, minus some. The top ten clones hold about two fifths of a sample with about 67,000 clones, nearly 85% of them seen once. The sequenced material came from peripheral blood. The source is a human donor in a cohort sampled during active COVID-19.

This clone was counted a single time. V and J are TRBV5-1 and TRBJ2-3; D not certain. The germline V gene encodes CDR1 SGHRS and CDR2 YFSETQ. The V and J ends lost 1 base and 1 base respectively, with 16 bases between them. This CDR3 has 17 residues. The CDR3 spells CASSLFAATSGTDTQYF. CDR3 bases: TGCGCCAGCAGCTTGTTTGCGGCCACCTCGGGCACAGATACGCAGTATTTT. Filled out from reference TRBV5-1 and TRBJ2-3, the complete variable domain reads KAGVTQTPRYLIKTRGQQVTLSCSPISGHRSVSWYQQTPGQGLQFLFEYFSETQRNKGNFPGRFSGRQFSNSRSEMNVSTLELGDSALYLCASSLFAATSGTDTQYFGPGTRLTVL.

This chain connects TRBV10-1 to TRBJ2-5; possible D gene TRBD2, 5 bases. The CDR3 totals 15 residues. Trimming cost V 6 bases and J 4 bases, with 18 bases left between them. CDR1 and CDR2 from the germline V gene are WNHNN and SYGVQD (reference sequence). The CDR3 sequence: CASRFLEGPIETQYF. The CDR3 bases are TGCGCCAGCAGATTTCTAGAGGGCCCGATAGAGACCCAGTACTTC.

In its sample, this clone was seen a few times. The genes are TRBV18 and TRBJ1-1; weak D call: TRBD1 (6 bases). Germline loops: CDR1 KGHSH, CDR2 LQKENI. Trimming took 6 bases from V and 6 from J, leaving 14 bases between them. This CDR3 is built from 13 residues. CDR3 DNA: TGTGCCAGCTCCCCAAAACAGGGAGCTGAAGCTTTCTTT. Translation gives CASSPKQGAEAFF.

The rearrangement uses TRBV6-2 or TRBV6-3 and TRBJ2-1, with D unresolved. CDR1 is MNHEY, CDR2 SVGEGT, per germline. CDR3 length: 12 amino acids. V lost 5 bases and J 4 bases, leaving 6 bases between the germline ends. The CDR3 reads CASSLLYNEQFF. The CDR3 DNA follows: TGTGCCAGCAGTCTTCTATACAATGAGCAGTTCTTC.